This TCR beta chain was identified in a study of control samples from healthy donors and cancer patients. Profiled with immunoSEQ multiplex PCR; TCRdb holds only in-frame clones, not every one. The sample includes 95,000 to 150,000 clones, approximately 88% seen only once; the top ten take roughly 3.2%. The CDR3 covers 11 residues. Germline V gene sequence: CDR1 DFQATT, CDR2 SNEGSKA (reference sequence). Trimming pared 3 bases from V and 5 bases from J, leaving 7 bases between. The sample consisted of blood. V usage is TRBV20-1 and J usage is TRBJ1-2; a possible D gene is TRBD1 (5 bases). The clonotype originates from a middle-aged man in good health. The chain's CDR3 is CSARGGYGYTF. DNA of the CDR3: TGCAGTGCTAGGGGGGGGTATGGCTACACCTTC.